Listed here is a single T cell receptor (beta chain). Antigen specificity is unknown. The CDR3 sequence is 15 residues long. The V and J ends lost 3 bases and 2 bases respectively, with 15 bases between them. The germline V gene encodes CDR1 SGHRS and CDR2 YFSETQ. The investigators reverse transcribed all of the isolated RNA, so they sequenced expressed TCRB transcripts. Here immunoSEQ multiplex PCR was the method, and the copy in TCRdb shows in-frame clones only, minus some. In the table there are around 280,000 clones, about 15% of which are singletons. The data stem from a study of beta chain features in type 1 diabetes. Broader study findings: Moderately but significantly shorter TCRB CDR3s were found in Type 1 diabetes patients in all four CD4+ subsets.

The sequencing sample was made of naive CD4+ T cells from blood. This chain joins TRBV5-1 and TRBJ2-7; D possibly corresponds to TRBD2 (6 bases). This sequence originates from a man aged 18 to 35 with type 1 diabetes. The DNA of the CDR3 is TGCGCCAGCAGCTCCTCGGGAGCGGGTACCTACGAGCAGTACTTC. This sequence encodes CASSSSGAGTYEQYF.